This note documents a single T cell receptor beta chain sequence. This sample was included in a study of cytomegalovirus exposure and HLA in healthy donors. As for the study in general: A prior study identified some 100 million unique TCR beta sequences from 150 million to 200 million T cells. Out of several hundred genotyped donors, about 81% belonged to the Caucasian-associated ancestry cluster.

PCR was performed using 60 Vbeta and 13 Jbeta primers. This table comes from immunoSEQ multiplex PCR, and its TCRdb copy is limited to in-frame clones, with some not included. The sample has 100,000 to 150,000 clones; about 80% are singletons. Germline V lookup: CDR1 LNHDA, CDR2 SQIVND (reference sequence). The CDR3 contains 15 residues. Trimming took off 3 bases at V and 9 bases at J, with 15 bases between the two ends. The sample was PBMCs. The receptor comes from a man aged 40-55 years in good health and CMV-seronegative. The chain employs TRBV19 and TRBJ1-6; D gene unclear. The CDR3 here is CASSIGFSRSSPLHF. The DNA of the CDR3 is TGTGCCAGTAGTATTGGGTTCTCGAGGAGTTCACCCCTCCACTTT.